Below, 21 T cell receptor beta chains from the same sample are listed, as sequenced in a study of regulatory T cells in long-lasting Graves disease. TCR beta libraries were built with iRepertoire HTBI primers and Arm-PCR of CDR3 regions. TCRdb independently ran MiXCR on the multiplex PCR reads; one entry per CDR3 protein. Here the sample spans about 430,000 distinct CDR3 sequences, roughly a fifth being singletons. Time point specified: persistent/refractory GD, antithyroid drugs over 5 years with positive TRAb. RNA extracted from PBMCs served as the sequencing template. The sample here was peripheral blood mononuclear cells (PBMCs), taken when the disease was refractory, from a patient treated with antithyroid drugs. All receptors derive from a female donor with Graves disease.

The CDR3 DNA follows: TGTGCCAGCAGTTTACTCCCCCAACTTCGCACAGATACGCAGTATTTT. Translated: CASSLLPQLRTDTQYF. The rearrangement links TRBV28 to TRBJ2-3; D is unclear. Deletions cut 2 bases from V and 1 base from J, with 13 bases between. The germline gives CDR1 MDHEN, CDR2 SYDVKM. The CDR3 spans 16 residues.

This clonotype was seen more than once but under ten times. The CDR3: CSAGGGIETQYF. CDR3 DNA: TGCAGTGCCGGAGGGGGAATAGAGACCCAGTACTTC. The J gene is TRBJ2-5, the V gene TRBV20-1, with D perhaps matching TRBD1 or TRBD2 (6 bases each). In germline, CDR1 is DFQATT, CDR2 SNEGSKA (reference sequence). Deletions cut 6 bases from V and 4 bases from J, with 12 bases between. CDR3 length equals 12 residues.

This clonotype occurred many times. CDR3 nucleotide sequence: TGTGCCAGCAGTTTGTTAGCGGGACCCGACTACGAGCAGTACTTC. Its protein product is CASSLLAGPDYEQYF. The chain couples TRBV12-3 or TRBV12-4 to TRBJ2-7; 8 nucleotides agree with TRBD2. This CDR3 spans 15 amino acids. Trimming at V came to 3 bases and at J to 3 bases, leaving 7 bases not matched to a gene.

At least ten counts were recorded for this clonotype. CDR3 amino acids: CASSAGTSGRAQYF. The CDR3 nucleotides are TGTGCCAGCAGCGCCGGGACTAGCGGCAGGGCCCAGTACTTC. V gene TRBV11-2 combines with J gene TRBJ2-5; 11 bases are shared with TRBD2. CDR1 and CDR2 from the germline V gene are SGHAT and FQNNGV. V was pared by 5 bases and J by 9 bases, with 8 bases of the junction left unmatched. This CDR3 region has 14 residues.

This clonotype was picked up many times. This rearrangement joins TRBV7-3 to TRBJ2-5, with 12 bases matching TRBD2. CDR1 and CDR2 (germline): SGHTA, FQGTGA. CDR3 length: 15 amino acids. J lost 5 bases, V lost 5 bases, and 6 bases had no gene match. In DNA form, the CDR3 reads TGTGCCAGCAGCCAACTAGCGGGAGGACTTGAGACCCAGTACTTC. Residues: CASSQLAGGLETQYF.

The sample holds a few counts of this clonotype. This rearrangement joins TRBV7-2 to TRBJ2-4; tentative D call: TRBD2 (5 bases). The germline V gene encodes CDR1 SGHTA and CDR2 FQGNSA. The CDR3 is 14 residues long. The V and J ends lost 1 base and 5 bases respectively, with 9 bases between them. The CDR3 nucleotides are TGTGCCAGCAGCTTAGGGTTCGGGGAAAACATTCAGTACTTC. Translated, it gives CASSLGFGENIQYF.

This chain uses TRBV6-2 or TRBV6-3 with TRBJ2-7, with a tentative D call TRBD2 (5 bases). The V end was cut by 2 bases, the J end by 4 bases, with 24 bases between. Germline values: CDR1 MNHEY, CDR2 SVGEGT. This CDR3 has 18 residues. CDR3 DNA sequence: TGTGCCAGCAGTTACCTCTCTCCCCCGCGGACGGAGCGGTACGAGCAGTACTTC. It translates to CASSYLSPPRTERYEQYF.

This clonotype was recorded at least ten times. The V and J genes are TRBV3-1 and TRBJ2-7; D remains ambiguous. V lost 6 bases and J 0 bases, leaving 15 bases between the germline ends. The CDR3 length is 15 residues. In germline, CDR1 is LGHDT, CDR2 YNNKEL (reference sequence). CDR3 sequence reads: CASSPRYANSYEQYF. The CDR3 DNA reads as TGTGCCAGCAGTCCCAGGTATGCAAACTCCTACGAGCAGTACTTC.

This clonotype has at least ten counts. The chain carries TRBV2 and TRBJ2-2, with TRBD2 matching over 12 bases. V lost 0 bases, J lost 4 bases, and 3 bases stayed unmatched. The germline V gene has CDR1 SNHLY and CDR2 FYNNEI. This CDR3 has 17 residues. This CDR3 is CASSEAPSGRVTGELFF. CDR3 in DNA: TGTGCCAGCAGTGAAGCGCCTAGCGGGAGGGTCACCGGGGAGCTGTTTTTT. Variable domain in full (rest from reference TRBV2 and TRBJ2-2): EPEVTQTPSHQVTQMGQEVILRCVPISNHLYFYWYRQILGQKVEFLVSFYNNEISEKSEIFDDQFSVERPDGSNFTLKIRSTKLEDSAMYFCASSEAPSGRVTGELFFGEGSRLTVL.

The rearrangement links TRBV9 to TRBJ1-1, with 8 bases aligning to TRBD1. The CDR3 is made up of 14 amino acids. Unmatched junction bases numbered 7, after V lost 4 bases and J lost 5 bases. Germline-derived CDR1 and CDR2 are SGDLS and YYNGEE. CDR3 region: CASSLRGRPTEAFF. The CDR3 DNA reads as TGTGCCAGCAGCCTCAGGGGGCGTCCGACTGAAGCTTTCTTT.

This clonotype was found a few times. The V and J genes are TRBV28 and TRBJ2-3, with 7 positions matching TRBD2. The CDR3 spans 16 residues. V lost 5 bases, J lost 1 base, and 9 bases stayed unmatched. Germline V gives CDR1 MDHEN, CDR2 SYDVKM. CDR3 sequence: CASSGLAGEGTDTQYF. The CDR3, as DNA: TGTGCCAGCAGTGGCCTCGCGGGAGAGGGCACAGATACGCAGTATTTT. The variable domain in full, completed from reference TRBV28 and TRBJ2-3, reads DVKVTQSSRYLVKRTGEKVFLECVQDMDHENMFWYRQDPGLGLRLIYFSYDVKMKEKGDIPEGYSVSREKKERFSLILESASTNQTSMYLCASSGLAGEGTDTQYFGPGTRLTVL.

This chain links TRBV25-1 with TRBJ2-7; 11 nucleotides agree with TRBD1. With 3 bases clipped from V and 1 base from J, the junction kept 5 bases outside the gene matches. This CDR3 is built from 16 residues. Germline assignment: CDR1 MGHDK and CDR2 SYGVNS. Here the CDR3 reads CASSDPDRGPSYEQYF. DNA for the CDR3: TGTGCCAGCAGTGACCCGGACAGGGGGCCGTCCTACGAGCAGTACTTC.

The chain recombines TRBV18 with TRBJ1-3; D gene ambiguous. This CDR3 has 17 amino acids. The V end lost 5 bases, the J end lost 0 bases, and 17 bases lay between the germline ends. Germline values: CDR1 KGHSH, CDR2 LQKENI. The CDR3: CASSATEGTFSGNTIYF. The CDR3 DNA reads TGTGCCAGCTCAGCGACCGAAGGTACATTCTCTGGAAACACCATATATTTT.

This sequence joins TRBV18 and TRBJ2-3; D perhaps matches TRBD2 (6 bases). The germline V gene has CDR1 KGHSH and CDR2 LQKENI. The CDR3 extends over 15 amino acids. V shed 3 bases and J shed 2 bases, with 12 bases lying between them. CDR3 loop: CASSPPGLDTDTQYF. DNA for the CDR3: TGTGCCAGCTCACCGCCGGGACTTGACACAGATACGCAGTATTTT.

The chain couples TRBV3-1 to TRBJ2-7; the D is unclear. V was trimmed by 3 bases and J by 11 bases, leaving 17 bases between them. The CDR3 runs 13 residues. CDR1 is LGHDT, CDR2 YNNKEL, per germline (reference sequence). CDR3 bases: TGTGCCAGCAGCCAGTCCCTGCGAGGTTGGGAGTACTTC. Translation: CASSQSLRGWEYF.

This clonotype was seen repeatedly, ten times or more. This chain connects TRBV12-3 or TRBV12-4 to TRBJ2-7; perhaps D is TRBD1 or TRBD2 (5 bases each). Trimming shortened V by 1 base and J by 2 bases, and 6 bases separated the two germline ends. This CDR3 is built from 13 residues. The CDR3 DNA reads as TGTGCCAGCAGTTTAGGGGACCCCTACGAGCAGTACTTC. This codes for CASSLGDPYEQYF.

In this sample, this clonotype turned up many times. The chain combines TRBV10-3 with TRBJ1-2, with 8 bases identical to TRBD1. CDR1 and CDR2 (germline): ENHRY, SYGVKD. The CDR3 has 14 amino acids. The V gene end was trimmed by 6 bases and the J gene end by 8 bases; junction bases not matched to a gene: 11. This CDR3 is CAISPWAGGNGYTF. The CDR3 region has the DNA TGTGCCATCAGCCCCTGGGCAGGGGGCAACGGCTACACCTTC.

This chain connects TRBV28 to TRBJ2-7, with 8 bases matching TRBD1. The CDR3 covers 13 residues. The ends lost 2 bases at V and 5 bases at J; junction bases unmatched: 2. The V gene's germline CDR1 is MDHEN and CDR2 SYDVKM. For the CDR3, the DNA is TGTGCCAGCAGTTTACAGGGGGCCCACGAGCAGTACTTC. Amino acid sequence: CASSLQGAHEQYF.

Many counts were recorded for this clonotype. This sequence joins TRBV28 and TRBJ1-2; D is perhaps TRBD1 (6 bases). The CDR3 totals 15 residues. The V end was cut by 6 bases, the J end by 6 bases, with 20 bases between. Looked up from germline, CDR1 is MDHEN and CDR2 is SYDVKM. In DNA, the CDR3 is TGTGCCAGCAGCCCGGGACACTCCGAAAGGGATGGCTACACCTTC. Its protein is CASSPGHSERDGYTF.

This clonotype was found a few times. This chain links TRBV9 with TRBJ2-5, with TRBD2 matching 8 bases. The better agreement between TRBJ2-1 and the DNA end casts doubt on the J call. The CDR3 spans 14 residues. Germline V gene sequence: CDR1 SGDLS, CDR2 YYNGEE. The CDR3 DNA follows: TGTGCCAGCAGCGGAGCGGGAGAGATCCATGAGCAGTTCTTC. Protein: CASSGAGEIHEQFF.

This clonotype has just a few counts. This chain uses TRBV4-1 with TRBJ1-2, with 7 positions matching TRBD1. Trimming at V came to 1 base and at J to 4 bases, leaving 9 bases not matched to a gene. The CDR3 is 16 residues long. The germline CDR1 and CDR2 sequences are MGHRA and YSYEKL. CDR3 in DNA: TGCGCCAGCAGCCAAGTCCCTTTAGACAGGGTCTATGGCTACACCTTC. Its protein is CASSQVPLDRVYGYTF.